The text below deals with one TCR beta chain. The CDR3 runs to 16 residues. Germline values: CDR1 LGHNA, CDR2 YNFKEQ. V shed 0 bases and J 3 bases; nucleotides not matched to a gene: 2. Here immunoSEQ multiplex PCR was the method, and the copy in TCRdb shows in-frame clones only, minus some. The table shows about 6,800 clones, with just over 90% occurring only once. The data were taken from a study of T cells after posttransplantation cyclophosphamide. Treatment was busulfan-fludarabine conditioning, a marrow graft, and cyclophosphamide on days +3 and +4. Specimen: PBMCs, collected approximately 1,300 days after allogeneic stem cell transplant with posttransplant cyclophosphamide. This receptor was obtained from a female patient aged 50-65 years who received an allogeneic stem cell transplant from a related donor, was CMV-positive, and had no GVHD. Some T cells may arise from the graft donor. The gene calls are TRBV4-2 and TRBJ2-3; 11 bases map to TRBD2. CDR3 residues: CASSQDTSGSTDTQYF. The CDR3 region has the DNA TGTGCCAGCAGCCAAGATACTAGCGGGAGTACAGATACGCAGTATTTT.